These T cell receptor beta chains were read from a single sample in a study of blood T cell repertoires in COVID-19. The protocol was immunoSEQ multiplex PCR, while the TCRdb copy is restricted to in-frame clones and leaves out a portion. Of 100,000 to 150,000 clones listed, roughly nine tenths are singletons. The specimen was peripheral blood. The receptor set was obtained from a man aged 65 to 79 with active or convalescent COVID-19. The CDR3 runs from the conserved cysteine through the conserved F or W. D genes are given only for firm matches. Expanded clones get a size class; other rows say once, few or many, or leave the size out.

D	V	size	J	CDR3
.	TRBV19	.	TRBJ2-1	CASSIVGGVVNEQFF
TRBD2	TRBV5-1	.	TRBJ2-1	CASSMTSLKEQFF
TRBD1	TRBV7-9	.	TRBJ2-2	CASSSTGTGVAGELFF
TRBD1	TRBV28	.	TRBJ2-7	CASSWGTGGYEQYF
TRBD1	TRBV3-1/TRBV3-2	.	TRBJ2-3	CASSHRTGEADTQYF
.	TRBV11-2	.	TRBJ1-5	CASSLGREQPQHF
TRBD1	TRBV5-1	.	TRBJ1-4	CASSVDRVSEKLFF
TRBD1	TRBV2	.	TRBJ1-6	CASRVPGQGDSPLHF
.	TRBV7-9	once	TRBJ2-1	CASPLSDGTKVGNEQFF
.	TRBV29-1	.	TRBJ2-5	CSARSPAETQYF
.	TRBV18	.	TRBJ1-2	CASSPGRLPYGYTF
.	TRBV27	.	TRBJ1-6	CASSFRLSPLHF
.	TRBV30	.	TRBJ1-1	CAWSGRGNTEAFF
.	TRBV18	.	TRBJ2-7	CASSPGGKSTYEQYF
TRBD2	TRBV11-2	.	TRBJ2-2	CASSPGAGGGELFF
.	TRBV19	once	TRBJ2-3	CASSIKSGLHTQYF
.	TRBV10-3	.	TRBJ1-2	CAIQSGGLDYGYTF
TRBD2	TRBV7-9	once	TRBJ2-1	CASSRTSGPYNEQFF
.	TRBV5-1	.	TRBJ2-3	CASSSGTSTDTQYF
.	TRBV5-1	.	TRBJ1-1	CASSLDTHNTEAFF
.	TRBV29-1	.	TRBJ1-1	CSVRPQDTEAFF
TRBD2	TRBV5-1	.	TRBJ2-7	CASSQGTSVSYEQYF
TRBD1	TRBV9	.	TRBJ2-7	CASSAGQAPYEQYF
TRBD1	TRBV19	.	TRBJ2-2	CATTLGTGYGELFF